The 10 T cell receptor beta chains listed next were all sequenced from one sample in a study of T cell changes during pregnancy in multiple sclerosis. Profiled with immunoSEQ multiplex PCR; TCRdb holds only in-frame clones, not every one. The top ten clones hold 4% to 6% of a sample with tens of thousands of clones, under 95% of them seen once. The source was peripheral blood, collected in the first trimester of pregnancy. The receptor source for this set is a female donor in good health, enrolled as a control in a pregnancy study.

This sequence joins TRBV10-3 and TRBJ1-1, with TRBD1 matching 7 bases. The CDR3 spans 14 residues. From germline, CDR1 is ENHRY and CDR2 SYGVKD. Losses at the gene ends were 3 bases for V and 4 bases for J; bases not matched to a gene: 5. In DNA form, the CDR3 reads TGTGCCATCAGTGAATCAGGGGGTGCCACTGAAGCTTTCTTT. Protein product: CAISESGGATEAFF.

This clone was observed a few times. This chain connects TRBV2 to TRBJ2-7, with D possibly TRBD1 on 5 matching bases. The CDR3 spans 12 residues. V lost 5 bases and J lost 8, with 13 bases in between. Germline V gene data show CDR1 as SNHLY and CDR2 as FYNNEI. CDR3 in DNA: TGTGCCAGCAGTTTGTCCAGGGTGAAGCAGTACTTC. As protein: CASSLSRVKQYF.

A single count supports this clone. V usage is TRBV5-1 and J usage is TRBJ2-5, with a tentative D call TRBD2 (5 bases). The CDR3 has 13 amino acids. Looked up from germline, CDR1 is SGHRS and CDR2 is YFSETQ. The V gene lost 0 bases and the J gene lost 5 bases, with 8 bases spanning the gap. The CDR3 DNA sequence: TGCGCCAGCAGCTTGGTGACTACTGAGACCCAGTACTTC. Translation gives CASSLVTTETQYF.

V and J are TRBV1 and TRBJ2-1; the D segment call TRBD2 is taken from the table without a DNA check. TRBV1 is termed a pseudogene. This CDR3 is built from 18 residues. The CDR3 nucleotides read TGCACCAGCAGCCATCGACTAGCGGGAGGGCCTAGCTACAATGAGCAGTTCTTC. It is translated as CTSSHRLAGGPSYNEQFF.

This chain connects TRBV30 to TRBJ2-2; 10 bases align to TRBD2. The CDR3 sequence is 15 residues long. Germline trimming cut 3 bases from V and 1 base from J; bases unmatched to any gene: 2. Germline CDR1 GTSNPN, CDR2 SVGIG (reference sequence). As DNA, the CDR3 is TGTGCCTGGAGCCGACTAGCGGGGAACACCGGGGAGCTGTTTTTT. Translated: CAWSRLAGNTGELFF.

The CDR3 sequence: CASSFYFTDTQYF. The CDR3 bases are TGTGCCAGCAGTTTTTACTTCACAGATACGCAGTATTTT. V and J are TRBV6-5 and TRBJ2-3, with no clear D. V dropped 4 bases and J dropped 2 bases, with 7 bases sitting between them. CDR1 and CDR2 (germline): MNHEY, SVGAGI. The CDR3 is made up of 13 amino acids.

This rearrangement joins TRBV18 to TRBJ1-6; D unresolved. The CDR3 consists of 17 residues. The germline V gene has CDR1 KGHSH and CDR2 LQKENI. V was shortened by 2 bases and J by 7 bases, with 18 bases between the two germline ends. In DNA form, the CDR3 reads TGTGCCAGCTCACCAAATTGGATAGAGGGTGGCAATTCACCCCTCCACTTT. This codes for CASSPNWIEGGNSPLHF.

The DNA of the CDR3 is TGTGCCAGCAGTGTGGACAGGGGGCCGACCGGGGAGCTGTTTTTT. Translating it yields CASSVDRGPTGELFF. The chain joins TRBV6-1 to TRBJ2-2; 11 nucleotides align to TRBD1. CDR1 and CDR2 (germline): MNHNS, SASEGT. The CDR3 contains 15 residues. V gave up 4 bases and J gave up 5 bases; unmatched junction bases: 3.

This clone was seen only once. The DNA for the CDR3 is TGTGCCAGCAATCTGGGGGGTGGCTATGGCTACACCTTC. This encodes CASNLGGGYGYTF. This sequence joins TRBV7-2 and TRBJ1-2; D might be TRBD1 (5 bases). This CDR3 contains 13 residues. Germline loops: CDR1 SGHTA, CDR2 FQGNSA. The V and J ends lost 7 bases and 4 bases respectively, with 13 bases between them.

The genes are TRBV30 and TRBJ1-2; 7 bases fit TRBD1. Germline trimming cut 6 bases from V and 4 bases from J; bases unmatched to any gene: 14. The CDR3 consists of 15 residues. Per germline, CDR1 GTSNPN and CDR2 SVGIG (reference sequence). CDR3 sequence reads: CACLPPGQPIYGYTF. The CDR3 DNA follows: TGTGCCTGCCTCCCACCGGGACAGCCTATCTATGGCTACACCTTC. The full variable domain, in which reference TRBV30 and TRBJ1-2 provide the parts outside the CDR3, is SQTIHQWPATLVQPVGSPLSLECTVEGTSNPNLYWYRQAAGRGLQLLFYSVGIGQISSEVPQNLSASRPQDRQFILSSKKLLLSDSGFYLCACLPPGQPIYGYTFGSGTRLTVV.